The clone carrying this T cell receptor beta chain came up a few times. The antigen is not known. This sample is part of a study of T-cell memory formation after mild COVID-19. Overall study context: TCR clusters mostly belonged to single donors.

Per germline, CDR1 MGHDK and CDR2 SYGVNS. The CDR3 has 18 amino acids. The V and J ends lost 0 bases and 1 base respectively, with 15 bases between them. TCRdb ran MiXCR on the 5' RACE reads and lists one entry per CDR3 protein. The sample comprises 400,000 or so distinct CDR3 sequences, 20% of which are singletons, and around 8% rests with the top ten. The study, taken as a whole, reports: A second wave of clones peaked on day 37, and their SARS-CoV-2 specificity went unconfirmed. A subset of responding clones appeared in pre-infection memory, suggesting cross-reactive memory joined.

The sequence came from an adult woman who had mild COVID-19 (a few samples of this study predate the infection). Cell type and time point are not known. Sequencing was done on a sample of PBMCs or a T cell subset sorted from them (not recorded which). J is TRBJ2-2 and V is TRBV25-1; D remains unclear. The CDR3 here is CASSEYGREARNTGELFF. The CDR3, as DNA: TGTGCCAGCAGTGAATATGGTAGGGAAGCGCGGAACACCGGGGAGCTGTTTTTT.